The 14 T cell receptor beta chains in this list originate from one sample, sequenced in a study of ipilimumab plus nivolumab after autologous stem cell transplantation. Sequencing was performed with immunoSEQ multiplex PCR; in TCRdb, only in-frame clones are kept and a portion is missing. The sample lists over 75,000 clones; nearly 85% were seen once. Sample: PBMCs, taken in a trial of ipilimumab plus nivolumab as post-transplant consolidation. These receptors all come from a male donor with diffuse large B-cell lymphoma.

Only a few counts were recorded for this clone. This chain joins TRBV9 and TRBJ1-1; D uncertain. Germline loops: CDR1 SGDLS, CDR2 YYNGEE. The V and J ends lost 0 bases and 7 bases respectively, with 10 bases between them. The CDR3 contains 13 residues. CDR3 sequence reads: CASSVAAGGEAFF. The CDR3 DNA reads TGTGCCAGCAGCGTAGCGGCAGGCGGTGAAGCTTTCTTT.

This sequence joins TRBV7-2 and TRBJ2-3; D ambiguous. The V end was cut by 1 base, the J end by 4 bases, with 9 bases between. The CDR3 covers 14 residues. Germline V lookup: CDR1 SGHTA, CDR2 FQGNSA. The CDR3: CASSLVVPPDTQYF. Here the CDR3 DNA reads TGTGCCAGCAGCTTAGTGGTTCCCCCAGATACGCAGTATTTT.

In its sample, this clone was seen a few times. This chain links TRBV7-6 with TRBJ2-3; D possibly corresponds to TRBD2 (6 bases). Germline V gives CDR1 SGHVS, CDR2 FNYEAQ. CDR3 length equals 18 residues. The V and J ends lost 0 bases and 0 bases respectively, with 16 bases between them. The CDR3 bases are TGTGCCAGCAGCTTAGCGAGGCGGGGCTTAACTAGCACAGATACGCAGTATTTT. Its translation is CASSLARRGLTSTDTQYF.

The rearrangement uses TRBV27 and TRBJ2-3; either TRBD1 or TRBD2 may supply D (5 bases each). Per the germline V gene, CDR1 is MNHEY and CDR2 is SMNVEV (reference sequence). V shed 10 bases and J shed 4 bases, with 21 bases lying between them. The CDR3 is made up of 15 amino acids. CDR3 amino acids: CATRATTYVADTQYF. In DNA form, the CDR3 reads TGTGCCACCAGGGCGACTACTTACGTGGCAGATACGCAGTATTTT.

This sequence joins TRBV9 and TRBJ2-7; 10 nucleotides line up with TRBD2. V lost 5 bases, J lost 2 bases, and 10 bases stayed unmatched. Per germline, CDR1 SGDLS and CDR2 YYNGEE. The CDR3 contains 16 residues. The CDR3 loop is CASRPGATSGAYEQYF. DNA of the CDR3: TGTGCCAGCAGGCCCGGGGCCACTAGCGGGGCCTACGAGCAGTACTTC.

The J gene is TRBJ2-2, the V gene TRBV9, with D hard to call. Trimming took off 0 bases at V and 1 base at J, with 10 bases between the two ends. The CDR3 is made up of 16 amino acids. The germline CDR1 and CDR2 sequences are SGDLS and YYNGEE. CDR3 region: CASSVVVGWNTGELFF. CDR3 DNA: TGTGCCAGCAGCGTAGTTGTAGGGTGGAACACCGGGGAGCTGTTTTTT.

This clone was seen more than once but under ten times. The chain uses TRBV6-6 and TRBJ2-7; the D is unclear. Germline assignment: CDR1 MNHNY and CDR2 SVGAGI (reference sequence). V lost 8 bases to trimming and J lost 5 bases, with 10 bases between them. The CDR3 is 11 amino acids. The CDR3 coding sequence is TGTGCCAGCTCATACTACGACGAGCAGTACTTC. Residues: CASSYYDEQYF.

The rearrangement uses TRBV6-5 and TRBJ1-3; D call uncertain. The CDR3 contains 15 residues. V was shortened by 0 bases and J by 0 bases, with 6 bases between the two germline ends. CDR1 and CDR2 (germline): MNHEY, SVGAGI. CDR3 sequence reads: CASSYSGRSGNTIYF. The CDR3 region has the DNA TGTGCCAGCAGTTACTCGGGTCGCTCTGGAAACACCATATATTTT.

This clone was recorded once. In DNA form, the CDR3 reads TGTGCCAGCAGCTTAAGAGCGGGGGGGCGGAGTGAGCAGTTCTTC. Translating it yields CASSLRAGGRSEQFF. This chain uses TRBV7-2 with TRBJ2-1; the match to TRBD2 covers 10 bases. The CDR3 has 15 residues. Germline-derived CDR1 and CDR2 are SGHTA and FQGNSA. The V and J ends lost 2 bases and 9 bases, in that order; junction bases with no gene match: 7.

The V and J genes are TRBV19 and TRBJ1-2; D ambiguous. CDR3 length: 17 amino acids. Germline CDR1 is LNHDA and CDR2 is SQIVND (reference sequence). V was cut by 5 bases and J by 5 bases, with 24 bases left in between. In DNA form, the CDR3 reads TGTGCCAGTAGTGGCGTGGCGGCAAGATTAGTACGTTATGGCTACACCTTC. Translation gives CASSGVAARLVRYGYTF.

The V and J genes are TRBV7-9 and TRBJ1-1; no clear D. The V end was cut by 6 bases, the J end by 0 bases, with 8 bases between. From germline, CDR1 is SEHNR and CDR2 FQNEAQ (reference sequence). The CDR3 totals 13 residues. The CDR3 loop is CASRGGVNTEAFF. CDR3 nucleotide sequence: TGTGCCAGCAGGGGAGGAGTGAACACTGAAGCTTTCTTT.

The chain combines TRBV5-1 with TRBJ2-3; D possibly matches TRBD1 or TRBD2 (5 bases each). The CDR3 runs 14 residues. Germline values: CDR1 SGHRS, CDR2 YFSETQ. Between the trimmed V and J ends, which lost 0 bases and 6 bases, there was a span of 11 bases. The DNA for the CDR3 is TGCGCCAGCAGCTTGGGATGGGGACCTGATACGCAGTATTTT. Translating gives CASSLGWGPDTQYF.

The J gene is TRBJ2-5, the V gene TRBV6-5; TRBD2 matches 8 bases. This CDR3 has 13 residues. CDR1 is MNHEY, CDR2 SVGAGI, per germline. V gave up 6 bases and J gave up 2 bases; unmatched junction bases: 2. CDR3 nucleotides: TGTGCCAGCAGAACGGGGGGGCAAGAGACCCAGTACTTC. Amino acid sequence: CASRTGGQETQYF.

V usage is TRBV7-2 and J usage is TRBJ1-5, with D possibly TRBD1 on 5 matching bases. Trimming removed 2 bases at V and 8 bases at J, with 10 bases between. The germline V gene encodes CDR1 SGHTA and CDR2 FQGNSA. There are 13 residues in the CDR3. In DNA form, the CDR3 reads TGTGCCAGCAGCTTACCAGGGCTTAAGCCCCAGCATTTT. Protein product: CASSLPGLKPQHF.